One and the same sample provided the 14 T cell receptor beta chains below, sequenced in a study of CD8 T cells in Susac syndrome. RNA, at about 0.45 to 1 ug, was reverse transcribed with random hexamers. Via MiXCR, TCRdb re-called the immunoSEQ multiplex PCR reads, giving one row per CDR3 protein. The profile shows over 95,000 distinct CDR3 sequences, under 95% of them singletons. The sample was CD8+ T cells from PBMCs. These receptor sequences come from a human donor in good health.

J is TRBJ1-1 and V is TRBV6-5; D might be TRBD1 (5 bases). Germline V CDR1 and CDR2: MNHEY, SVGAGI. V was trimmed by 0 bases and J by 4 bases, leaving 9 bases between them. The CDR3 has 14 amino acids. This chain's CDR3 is CASSYSGVGTEAFF. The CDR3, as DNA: TGTGCCAGCAGTTACTCGGGGGTAGGCACTGAAGCTTTCTTT.

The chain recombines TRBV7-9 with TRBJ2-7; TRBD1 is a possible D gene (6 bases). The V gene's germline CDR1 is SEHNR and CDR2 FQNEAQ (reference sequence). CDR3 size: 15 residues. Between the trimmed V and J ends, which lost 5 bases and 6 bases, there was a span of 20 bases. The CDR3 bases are TGTGCCAGCAGCGGGACCAGGGGTCCCCCGCCCGAGCAGTACTTC. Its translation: CASSGTRGPPPEQYF.

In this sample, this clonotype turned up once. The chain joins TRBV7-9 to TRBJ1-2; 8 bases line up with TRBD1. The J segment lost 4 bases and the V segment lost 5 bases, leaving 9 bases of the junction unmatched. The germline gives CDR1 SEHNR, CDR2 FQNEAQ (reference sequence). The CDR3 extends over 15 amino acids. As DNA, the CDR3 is TGTGCCAGCAGCACAGGACAGGGAAAGATCTATGGCTACACCTTC. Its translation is CASSTGQGKIYGYTF.

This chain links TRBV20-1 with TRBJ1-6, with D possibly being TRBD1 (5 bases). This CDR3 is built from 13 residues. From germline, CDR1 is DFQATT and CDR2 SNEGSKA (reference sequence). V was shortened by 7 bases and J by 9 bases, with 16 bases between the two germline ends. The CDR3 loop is CSGGVGMGSPLHF. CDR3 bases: TGCAGTGGGGGGGTCGGGATGGGTTCACCCCTCCACTTT.

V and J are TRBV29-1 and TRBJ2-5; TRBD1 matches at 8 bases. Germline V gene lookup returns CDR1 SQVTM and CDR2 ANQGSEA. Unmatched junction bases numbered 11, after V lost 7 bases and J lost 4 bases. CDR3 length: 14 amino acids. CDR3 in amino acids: CSAQQTGVAETQYF. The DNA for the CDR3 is TGCAGCGCCCAACAGACAGGGGTGGCAGAGACCCAGTACTTC.

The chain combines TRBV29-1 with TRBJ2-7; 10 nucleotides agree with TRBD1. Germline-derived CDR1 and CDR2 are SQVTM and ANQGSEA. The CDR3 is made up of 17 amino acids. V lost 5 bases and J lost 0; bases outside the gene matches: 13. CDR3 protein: CSVPSGQGPTSSYEQYF. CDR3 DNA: TGCAGCGTTCCATCGGGACAGGGGCCCACGAGCTCCTACGAGCAGTACTTC.

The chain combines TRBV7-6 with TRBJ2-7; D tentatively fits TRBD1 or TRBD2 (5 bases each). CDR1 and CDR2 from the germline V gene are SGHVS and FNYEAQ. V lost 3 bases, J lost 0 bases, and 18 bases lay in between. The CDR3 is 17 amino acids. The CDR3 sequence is CASSLNWRTTNSYEQYF. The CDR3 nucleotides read TGTGCCAGCAGCTTGAATTGGAGGACAACTAACTCCTACGAGCAGTACTTC.

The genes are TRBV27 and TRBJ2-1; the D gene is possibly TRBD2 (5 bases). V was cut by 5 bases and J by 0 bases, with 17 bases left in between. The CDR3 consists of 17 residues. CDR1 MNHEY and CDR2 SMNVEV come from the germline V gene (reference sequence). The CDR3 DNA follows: TGTGCCAGCAGTCCTGACGGACTTATACTCTCCTACAATGAGCAGTTCTTC. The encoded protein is CASSPDGLILSYNEQFF.

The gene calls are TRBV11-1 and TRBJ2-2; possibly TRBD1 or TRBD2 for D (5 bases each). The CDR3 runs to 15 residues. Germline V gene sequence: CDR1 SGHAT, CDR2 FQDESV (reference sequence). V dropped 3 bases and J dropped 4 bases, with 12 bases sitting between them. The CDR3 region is CASSLRGKVTGELFF. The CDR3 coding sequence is TGTGCCAGCAGCTTGAGGGGAAAGGTCACCGGGGAGCTGTTTTTT.

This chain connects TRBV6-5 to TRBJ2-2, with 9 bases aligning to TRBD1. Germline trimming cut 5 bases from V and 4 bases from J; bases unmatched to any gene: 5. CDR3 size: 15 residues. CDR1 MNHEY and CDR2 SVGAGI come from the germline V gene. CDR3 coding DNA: TGTGCCAGCAGTGGCGACAGGGGGGCCACCGGGGAGCTGTTTTTT. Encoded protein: CASSGDRGATGELFF.

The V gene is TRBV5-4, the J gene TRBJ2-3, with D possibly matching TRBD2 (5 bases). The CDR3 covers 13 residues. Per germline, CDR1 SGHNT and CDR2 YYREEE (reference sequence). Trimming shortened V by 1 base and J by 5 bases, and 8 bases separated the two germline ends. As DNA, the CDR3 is TGTGCCAGCAGCTTGAACGGACTAGATACGCAGTATTTT. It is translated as CASSLNGLDTQYF.

The CDR3 nucleotides read TGTGCCTGGAGGGGCGGCGGACGCTACGAGCAGTACTTC. As protein: CAWRGGGRYEQYF. The genes are TRBV30 and TRBJ2-7; D uncertain. This CDR3 is 13 amino acids long. The germline gives CDR1 GTSNPN, CDR2 SVGIG (reference sequence). The V end lost 3 bases, the J end lost 3 bases, and 12 bases lay between the germline ends.

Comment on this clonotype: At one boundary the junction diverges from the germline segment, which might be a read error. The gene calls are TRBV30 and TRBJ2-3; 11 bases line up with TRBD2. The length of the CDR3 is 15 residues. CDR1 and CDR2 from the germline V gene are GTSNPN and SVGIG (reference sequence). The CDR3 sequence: CAWSYLAGGSDTQYF. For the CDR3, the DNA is TGCGCCTGGAGTTATCTAGCGGGAGGTTCAGATACGCAGTATTTT.

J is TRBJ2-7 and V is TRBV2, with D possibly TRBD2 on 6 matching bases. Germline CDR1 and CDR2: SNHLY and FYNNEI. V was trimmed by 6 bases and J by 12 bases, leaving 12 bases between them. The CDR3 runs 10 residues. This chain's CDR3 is CASSAREVYF. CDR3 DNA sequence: TGTGCCAGCAGCGCCAGGGAGGTGTACTTC.